What follows are 3 T cell receptor beta chains derived from one specimen sequenced in a study of blood T cell repertoires in COVID-19 (dated by TCRdb to about 2020). The library was prepared using the immunoSEQ multiplex PCR assay. The source is immuneACCESS, and TCRdb retained only in-frame sequences with V and J called. Part of the clones is not carried over; for the studies checked, unresolved V genes explain less than half of this, and the remainder is unexplained. For this sample the table gives about 130,000 clones, of which approximately 84% were detected only once. Together, the top ten hold 17% of the sample. The sample was peripheral blood. Receptors were obtained from an elderly woman with acute or convalescent COVID-19.

The V call is TRBV7-9, the J call TRBJ2-1; TRBD1 matches 10 bases. The J segment lost 2 bases and the V segment lost 8 bases, leaving 12 bases of the junction unmatched. CDR1 and CDR2 from the germline V gene are SEHNR and FQNEAQ (reference sequence). The CDR3 extends over 17 amino acids. This chain's CDR3 is CASSPGSTGGPYNEQFF. The CDR3 coding sequence is TGTGCCAGCTCCCCCGGGTCGACAGGGGGCCCCTACAATGAGCAGTTCTTC.

CDR3 amino acids: CASSGTGYEQYF. The CDR3 nucleotides are TGTGCCAGCAGCGGGACAGGCTACGAGCAGTACTTC. V and J are TRBV7-9 and TRBJ2-7; 8 nucleotides line up with TRBD1. V dropped 5 bases and J dropped 3; count of bases not matched to a gene: 0. Germline values: CDR1 SEHNR, CDR2 FQNEAQ (reference sequence). This CDR3 has 12 residues.

The V and J genes are TRBV5-1 and TRBJ2-7, with 10 bases fitting TRBD1. This CDR3 region has 16 residues. Trimming at V came to 3 bases and at J to 2 bases, leaving 8 bases not matched to a gene. From germline, CDR1 is SGHRS and CDR2 YFSETQ. This CDR3 is CASSWGTGAQPYEQYF. The DNA for the CDR3 is TGCGCCAGCAGCTGGGGGACAGGGGCGCAACCCTACGAGCAGTACTTC.